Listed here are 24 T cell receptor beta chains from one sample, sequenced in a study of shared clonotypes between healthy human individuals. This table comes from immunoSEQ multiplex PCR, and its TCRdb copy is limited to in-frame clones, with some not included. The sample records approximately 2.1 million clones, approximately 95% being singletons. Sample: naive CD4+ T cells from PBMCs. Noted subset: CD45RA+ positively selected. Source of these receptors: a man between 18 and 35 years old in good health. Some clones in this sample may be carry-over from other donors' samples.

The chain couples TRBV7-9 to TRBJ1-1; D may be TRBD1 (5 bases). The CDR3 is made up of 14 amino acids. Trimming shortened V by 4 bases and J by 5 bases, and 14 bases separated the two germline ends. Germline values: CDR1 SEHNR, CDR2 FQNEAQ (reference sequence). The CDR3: CASSSGTPGTEAFF. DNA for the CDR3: TGTGCCAGCAGCTCCGGGACGCCGGGAACTGAAGCTTTCTTT.

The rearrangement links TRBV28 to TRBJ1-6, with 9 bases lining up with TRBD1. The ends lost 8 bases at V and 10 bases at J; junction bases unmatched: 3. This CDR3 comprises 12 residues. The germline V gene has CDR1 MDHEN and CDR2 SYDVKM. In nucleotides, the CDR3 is TGTGCCAGCGGGACAGGGAACTCACCCCTCCACTTT. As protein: CASGTGNSPLHF.

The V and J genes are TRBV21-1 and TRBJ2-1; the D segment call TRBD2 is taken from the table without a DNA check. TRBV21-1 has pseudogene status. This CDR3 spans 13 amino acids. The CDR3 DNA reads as TGTGCCAGCAGCTCGACTAGGTACAATGAGCAGTTCTTC. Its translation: CASSSTRYNEQFF.

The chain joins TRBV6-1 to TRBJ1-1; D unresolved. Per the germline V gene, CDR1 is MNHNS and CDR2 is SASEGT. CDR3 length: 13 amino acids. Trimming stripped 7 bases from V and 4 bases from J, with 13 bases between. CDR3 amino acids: CASTPLGATEAFF. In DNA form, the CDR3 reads TGTGCCAGCACCCCCTTGGGAGCCACTGAAGCTTTCTTT.

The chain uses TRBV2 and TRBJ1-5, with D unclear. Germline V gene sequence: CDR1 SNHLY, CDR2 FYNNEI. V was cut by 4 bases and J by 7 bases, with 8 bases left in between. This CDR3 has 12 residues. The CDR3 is CASSGIRQPQHF. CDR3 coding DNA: TGTGCCAGCAGTGGTATTCGACAGCCCCAGCATTTT.

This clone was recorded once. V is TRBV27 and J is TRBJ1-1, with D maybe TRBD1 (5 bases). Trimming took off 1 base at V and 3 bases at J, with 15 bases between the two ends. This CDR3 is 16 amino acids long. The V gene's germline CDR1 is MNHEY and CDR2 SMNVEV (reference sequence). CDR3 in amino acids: CASSLLARDSDTEAFF. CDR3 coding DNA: TGTGCCAGCAGTTTATTGGCCAGGGATAGCGACACTGAAGCTTTCTTT.

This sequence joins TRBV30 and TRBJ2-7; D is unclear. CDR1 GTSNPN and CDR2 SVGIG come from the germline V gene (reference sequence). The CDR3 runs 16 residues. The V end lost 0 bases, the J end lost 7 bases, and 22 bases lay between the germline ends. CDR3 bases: TGTGCCTGGAGTGTCGCGGTATTTGGCCCCGTGGTTGAGCAGTACTTC. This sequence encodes CAWSVAVFGPVVEQYF. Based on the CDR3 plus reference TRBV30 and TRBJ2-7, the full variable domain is SQTIHQWPATLVQPVGSPLSLECTVEGTSNPNLYWYRQAAGRGLQLLFYSVGIGQISSEVPQNLSASRPQDRQFILSSKKLLLSDSGFYLCAWSVAVFGPVVEQYFGPGTRLTVT.

This CDR3 reads CASSGAEAYNEQFF. DNA for the CDR3: TGCGCCAGCTCGGGCGCCGAGGCGTACAATGAGCAGTTCTTC. This chain links TRBV5-1 with TRBJ2-1; D ambiguous. CDR3 length: 14 amino acids. With 7 bases removed from V and 4 bases from J, the gap between germline ends came to 15 bases. Per germline, CDR1 SGHRS and CDR2 YFSETQ.

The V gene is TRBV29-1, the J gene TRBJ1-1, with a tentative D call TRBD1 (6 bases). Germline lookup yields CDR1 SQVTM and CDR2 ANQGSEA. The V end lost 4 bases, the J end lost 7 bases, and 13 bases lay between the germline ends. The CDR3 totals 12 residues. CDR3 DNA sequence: TGCAGCGTTGTCCGGGGGGCTAATGAAGCTTTCTTT. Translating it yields CSVVRGANEAFF.

The chain's CDR3 is CASSHSPRTGELFF. Here the CDR3 DNA reads TGTGCCAGCAGCCATAGTCCGCGCACCGGGGAGCTGTTTTTT. The genes are TRBV11-1 and TRBJ2-2, with D uncertain. The germline V gene encodes CDR1 SGHAT and CDR2 FQDESV (reference sequence). Trimming stripped 5 bases from V and 4 bases from J, with 11 bases between. The CDR3 runs to 14 residues.

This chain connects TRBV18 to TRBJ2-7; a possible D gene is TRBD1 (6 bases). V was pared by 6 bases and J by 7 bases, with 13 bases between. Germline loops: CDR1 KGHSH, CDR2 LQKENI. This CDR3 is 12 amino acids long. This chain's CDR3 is CASSGHPGEQYF. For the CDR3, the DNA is TGTGCCAGCTCGGGACACCCAGGGGAGCAGTACTTC.

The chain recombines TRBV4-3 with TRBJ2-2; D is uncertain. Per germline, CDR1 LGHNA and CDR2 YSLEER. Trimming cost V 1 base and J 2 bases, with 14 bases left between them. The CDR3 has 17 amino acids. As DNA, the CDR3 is TGCGCCAGCAGCCAAGTCCCGATAGGTCTCAACACCGGGGAGCTGTTTTTT. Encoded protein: CASSQVPIGLNTGELFF.

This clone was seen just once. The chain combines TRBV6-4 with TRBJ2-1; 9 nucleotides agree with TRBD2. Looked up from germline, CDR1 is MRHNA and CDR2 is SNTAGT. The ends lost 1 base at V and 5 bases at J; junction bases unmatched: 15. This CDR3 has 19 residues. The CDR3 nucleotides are TGTGCCAGCAGTGACTGGGTTTGGGGTCCTAGCGGGATTCACAATGAGCAGTTCTTC. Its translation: CASSDWVWGPSGIHNEQFF.

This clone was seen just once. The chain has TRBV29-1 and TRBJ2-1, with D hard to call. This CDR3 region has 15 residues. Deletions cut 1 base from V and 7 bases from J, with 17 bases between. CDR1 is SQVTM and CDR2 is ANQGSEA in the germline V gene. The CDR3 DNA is TGCAGCGTTGAAGTGTATTCCGCGGTCCGGAATGAGCAGTTCTTC. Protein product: CSVEVYSAVRNEQFF.

The CDR3 sequence: CASSEAAGGIDEQFF. The CDR3 DNA reads as TGTGCCAGCAGTGAGGCCGCGGGGGGGATTGATGAGCAGTTCTTC. The chain has TRBV2 and TRBJ2-1; TRBD2 agrees at 9 bases. Trimming removed 3 bases from V and 8 bases from J; junction bases left unmatched: 8. The CDR3 totals 15 residues. Germline values: CDR1 SNHLY, CDR2 FYNNEI. Based on the CDR3 plus reference TRBV2 and TRBJ2-1, the full variable domain is EPEVTQTPSHQVTQMGQEVILRCVPISNHLYFYWYRQILGQKVEFLVSFYNNEISEKSEIFDDQFSVERPDGSNFTLKIRSTKLEDSAMYFCASSEAAGGIDEQFFGPGTRLTVL.

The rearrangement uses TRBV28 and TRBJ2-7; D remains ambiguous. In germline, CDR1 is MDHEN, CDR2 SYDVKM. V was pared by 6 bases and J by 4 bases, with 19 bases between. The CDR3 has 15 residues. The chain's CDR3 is CASSRLMAAGYEQYF. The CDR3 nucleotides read TGTGCCAGCAGCCGCCTTATGGCGGCCGGTTACGAGCAGTACTTC.

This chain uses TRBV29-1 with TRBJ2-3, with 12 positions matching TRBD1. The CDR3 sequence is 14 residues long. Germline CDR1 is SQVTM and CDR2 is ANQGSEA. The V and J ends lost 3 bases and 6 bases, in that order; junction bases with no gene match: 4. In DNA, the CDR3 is TGCAGCGTTGAGGGGACAGGGGGCATCGATACGCAGTATTTT. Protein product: CSVEGTGGIDTQYF.

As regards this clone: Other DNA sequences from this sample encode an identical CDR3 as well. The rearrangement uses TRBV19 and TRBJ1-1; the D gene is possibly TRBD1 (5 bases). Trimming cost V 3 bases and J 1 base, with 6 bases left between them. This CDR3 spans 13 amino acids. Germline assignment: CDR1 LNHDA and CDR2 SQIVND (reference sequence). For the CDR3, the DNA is TGTGCCAGTAGTATCACAGGGAACACTGAAGCTTTCTTT. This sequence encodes CASSITGNTEAFF.

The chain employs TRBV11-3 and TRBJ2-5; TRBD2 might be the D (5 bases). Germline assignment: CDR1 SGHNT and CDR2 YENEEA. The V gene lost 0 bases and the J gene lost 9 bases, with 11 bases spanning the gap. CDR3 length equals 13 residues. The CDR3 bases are TGTGCCAGCAGCTTAGATCAAACCGGGGCCCAGTACTTC. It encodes CASSLDQTGAQYF.

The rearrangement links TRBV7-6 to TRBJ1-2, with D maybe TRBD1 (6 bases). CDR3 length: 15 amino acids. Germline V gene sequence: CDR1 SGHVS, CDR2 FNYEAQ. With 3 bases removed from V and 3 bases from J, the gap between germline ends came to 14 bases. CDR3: CASSLLGGSDYGYTF. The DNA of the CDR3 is TGTGCCAGCAGCTTGTTAGGGGGGTCTGACTATGGCTACACCTTC.

In DNA, the CDR3 is TGTGCCAGCAGCTTTGACGGAGCGCGGGGCACAGATACGCAGTATTTT. Amino acids: CASSFDGARGTDTQYF. This chain links TRBV7-2 with TRBJ2-3; maybe TRBD2 (5 bases). CDR3 length: 16 residues. Trimming took off 3 bases at V and 1 base at J, with 14 bases between the two ends. Looked up from germline, CDR1 is SGHTA and CDR2 is FQGNSA.

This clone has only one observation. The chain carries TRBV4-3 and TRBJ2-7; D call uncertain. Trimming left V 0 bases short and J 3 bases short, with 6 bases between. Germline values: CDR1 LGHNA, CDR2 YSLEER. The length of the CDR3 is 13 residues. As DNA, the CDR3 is TGCGCCAGCAGCCAAGATAATCGCTACGAGCAGTACTTC. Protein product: CASSQDNRYEQYF.

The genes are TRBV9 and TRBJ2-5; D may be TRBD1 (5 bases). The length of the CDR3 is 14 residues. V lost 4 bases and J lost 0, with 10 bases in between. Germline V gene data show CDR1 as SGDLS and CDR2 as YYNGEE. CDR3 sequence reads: CASSIGVYQETQYF. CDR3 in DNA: TGTGCCAGCAGCATAGGGGTCTACCAAGAGACCCAGTACTTC.

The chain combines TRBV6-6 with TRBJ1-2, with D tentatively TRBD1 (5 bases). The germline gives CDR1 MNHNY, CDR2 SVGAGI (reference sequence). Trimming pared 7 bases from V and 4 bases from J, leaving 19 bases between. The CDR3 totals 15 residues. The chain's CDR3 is CASKDTRDRGYGYTF. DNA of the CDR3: TGTGCCAGCAAGGACACCAGGGATCGGGGCTATGGCTACACCTTC.